This TCR beta chain emerged from a study of cytomegalovirus exposure and HLA in healthy donors. Study information: HLA-typed donors were the source of approximately 88 million unique TCRs, which an early data release held.

Primers for the PCR totalled 60 Vbeta and 13 Jbeta. Sequencing was performed with immunoSEQ multiplex PCR; in TCRdb, only in-frame clones are kept and a portion is missing. The sample has some 80,000 clones, roughly 79% seen once. Regarding this clone: Antigen specificity is unknown. The junction and the germline gene differ at one end; a read error may be behind it.

Study results and limitations: When the data were analyzed later, several of the most significant clusters appeared to be linked to common viral pathogens. A few of the chains that were CMV-associated were confirmed in vitro to be specific for CMV antigens.

CDR3 length equals 14 residues. Germline assignment: CDR1 SGHTA and CDR2 FQGNSA. The receptor was isolated from a man between 35 and 55 years old in good health and CMV-seronegative. The V and J genes are TRBV7-2 and TRBJ2-4; a possible D gene is TRBD1 (5 bases). Sequenced input: PBMCs. The CDR3 sequence: CASSLGQNKNSQYF. For the CDR3, the DNA is TGTGCCAGCAGCTTAGGACAGAACAAAAACAGTCAGTACTTC.